This entry lists 10 T cell receptor beta chains sequenced from one sample in a study of shared clonotypes between healthy human individuals. Some clones are missing from TCRdb's copy, which holds only in-frame ones; the method was immunoSEQ multiplex PCR. Seen here are some 690,000 clones, less than 95% observed once, and the top ten hold less than 40%. Input material: memory CD8+ T cells from PBMCs. The subset: CD45RO+ cells pooled with CCR7-negative TemRA cells. Receptor source: a man younger than 30 in good health. Some clones in this sample may be carry-over from other donors' samples.

The CDR3 spells CASSHQGVTGELFF. In DNA, the CDR3 is TGTGCCAGCAGCCATCAAGGGGTAACCGGGGAGCTGTTTTTT. This chain joins TRBV4-2 and TRBJ2-2, with D perhaps matching TRBD1 (5 bases). The germline gives CDR1 LGHNA, CDR2 YNFKEQ. Trimming left V 3 bases short and J 5 bases short, with 10 bases between. This CDR3 region has 14 residues.

J is TRBJ2-1 and V is TRBV15; D perhaps matches TRBD2 (5 bases). The CDR3 covers 16 residues. Trimming cost V 0 bases and J 5 bases, with 14 bases left between them. Per germline, CDR1 LNHNV and CDR2 YYDKDF (reference sequence). The CDR3 sequence is CATSRDREGTDNEQFF. The CDR3 DNA reads as TGTGCCACCAGCAGAGATCGTGAGGGAACGGACAATGAGCAGTTCTTC.

The J gene is TRBJ2-2, the V gene TRBV9; TRBD1 matches 8 bases. Trimming removed 4 bases from V and 6 bases from J; junction bases left unmatched: 8. This CDR3 region has 15 residues. Germline assignment: CDR1 SGDLS and CDR2 YYNGEE. Here the CDR3 DNA reads TGTGCCAGCAGCATTGGACAGGGCCGATCCGGGGAGCTGTTTTTT. Protein sequence: CASSIGQGRSGELFF.

The gene calls are TRBV4-1 and TRBJ2-7; unclear D gene. The CDR3 sequence is 14 residues long. Germline CDR1 and CDR2: MGHRA and YSYEKL. Trimming shortened V by 2 bases and J by 7 bases, and 15 bases separated the two germline ends. CDR3 DNA: TGCGCCAGCAGCCAACCCTCGAGGAGTCGGGAGCAGTACTTC. It yields the protein CASSQPSRSREQYF.

This clone was counted a single time. This rearrangement joins TRBV5-1 to TRBJ2-1; TRBD1 matches 8 bases. Germline lookup yields CDR1 SGHRS and CDR2 YFSETQ. Unmatched junction bases numbered 7, after V lost 0 bases and J lost 8 bases. The CDR3 has 15 amino acids. CDR3 sequence reads: CASSLVAGGSYEQFF. DNA for the CDR3: TGCGCCAGCAGCTTGGTGGCAGGGGGCAGTTATGAGCAGTTCTTC.

The chain recombines TRBV6-6 with TRBJ2-5; D is uncertain. The CDR3 spans 16 residues. Trimming took off 0 bases at V and 2 bases at J, with 13 bases between the two ends. Germline V CDR1 and CDR2: MNHNY, SVGAGI (reference sequence). As DNA, the CDR3 is TGTGCCAGCAGTTACTCTGGGCTAGTATCTCAAGAGACCCAGTACTTC. Amino acids: CASSYSGLVSQETQYF.

V usage is TRBV27 and J usage is TRBJ2-7; a possible D gene is TRBD2 (5 bases). The V gene's germline CDR1 is MNHEY and CDR2 SMNVEV (reference sequence). V gave up 0 bases and J gave up 0 bases, with 6 bases separating them. CDR3 length equals 14 residues. In DNA form, the CDR3 reads TGTGCCAGCAGTTTATCTGCGGGCTCCTACGAGCAGTACTTC. This encodes CASSLSAGSYEQYF.

This rearrangement joins TRBV6-1 to TRBJ2-1, with 8 positions matching TRBD1. The CDR3 is 16 amino acids. Germline CDR1 and CDR2: MNHNS and SASEGT. V shed 3 bases, J shed 2 bases, and the junction held 6 bases outside the gene matches. This CDR3 is CASSEVDRAPYNEQFF. The CDR3 region has the DNA TGTGCCAGCAGTGAGGTGGACAGGGCGCCCTACAATGAGCAGTTCTTC.

The chain employs TRBV4-1 and TRBJ1-1, with unresolved D. Germline CDR1 is MGHRA and CDR2 is YSYEKL. This CDR3 has 14 amino acids. The V end was cut by 1 base, the J end by 0 bases, with 6 bases between. CDR3: CASSQGALNTEAFF. CDR3 DNA: TGCGCCAGCAGCCAAGGGGCCTTGAACACTGAAGCTTTCTTT.

The chain is built from TRBV12-5 and TRBJ1-5, with a weak D call TRBD1 (5 bases). CDR1 is LGHNT and CDR2 is FRNRAP in the germline V gene. The CDR3 covers 13 residues. The V end was cut by 7 bases, the J end by 5 bases, with 12 bases between. CDR3 sequence reads: CASAIGGDQPQHF. The CDR3 nucleotides are TGTGCTAGTGCCATCGGGGGGGATCAGCCCCAGCATTTT. Full variable domain (rest looked up from reference TRBV12-5 and TRBJ1-5): DARVTQTPRHKVTEMGQEVTMRCQPILGHNTVFWYRQTMMQGLELLAYFRNRAPLDDSGMPKDRFSAEMPDATLATLKIQPSEPRDSAVYFCASAIGGDQPQHFGDGTRLSIL.